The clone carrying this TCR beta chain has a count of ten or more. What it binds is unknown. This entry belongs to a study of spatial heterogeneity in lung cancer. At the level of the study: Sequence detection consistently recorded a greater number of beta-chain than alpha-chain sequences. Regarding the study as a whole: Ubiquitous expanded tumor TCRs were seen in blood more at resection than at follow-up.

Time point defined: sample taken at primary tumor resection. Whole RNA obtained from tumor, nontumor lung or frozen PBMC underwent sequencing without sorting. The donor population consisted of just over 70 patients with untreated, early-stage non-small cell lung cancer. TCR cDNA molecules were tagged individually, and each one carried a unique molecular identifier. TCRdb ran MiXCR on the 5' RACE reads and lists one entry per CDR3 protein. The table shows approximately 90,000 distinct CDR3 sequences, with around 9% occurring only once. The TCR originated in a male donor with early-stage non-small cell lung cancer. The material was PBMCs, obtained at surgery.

The CDR3 DNA is TGTGCCAGCAACAGAGTAGGTACTGGCTACACCTTC. Its protein is CASNRVGTGYTF. The V and J genes are TRBV2 and TRBJ1-2; no clear D. V was clipped by 7 bases and J by 7 bases, with 13 bases between them. This CDR3 is built from 12 residues. Per the germline V gene, CDR1 is SNHLY and CDR2 is FYNNEI.